This T cell receptor (beta chain) was retrieved from a study of blood T cell repertoires in COVID-19. Sequencing was performed with immunoSEQ multiplex PCR; in TCRdb, only in-frame clones are kept and a portion is missing. The repertoire has some 120,000 clones, roughly 87% of them found once; the top ten carry 15% to 20%. Donors were grouped by their self-reported clinical history. Two negative PCRs, clearance, or symptom resolution had been documented for recovered Cohort 3 donors. The table lists this clone with a few counts. At the DNA level, this CDR3 is encoded by other sequences in the same sample as well. The sequence was obtained from a man younger than 40 who had recovered from COVID-19. What was sequenced was PBMCs or T cells enriched from blood (not recorded which).

The CDR3 region has the DNA TGCGCCAGCAGCTTGGGCACAGGGGAATCACCCCTCCACTTT. It yields the protein CASSLGTGESPLHF. The rearrangement uses TRBV5-1 and TRBJ1-6; 7 bases are shared with TRBD1. J gave up 10 bases and V 0 bases, and 4 bases lay outside the gene matches. The CDR3 is 14 amino acids. Looked up from germline, CDR1 is SGHRS and CDR2 is YFSETQ.